This T cell receptor (beta chain) comes out of a study of T cell responses to AZD1222 COVID-19 vaccine. Overall study results and limits: The sample set comprised mostly white British donors with more females, and clonal diversity was possibly underestimated. Repertoire samples came only from after the peak T cell response. Targets within unmutated variant regions were reportedly found for nearly half of spike-specific TCRs.

Some clones are missing from TCRdb's copy, which holds only in-frame ones; the method was immunoSEQ multiplex PCR. The table shows roughly 150,000 clones, with over 80% occurring only once. With regard to this clone: What it recognizes is unknown.

V shed 0 bases and J shed 0 bases, with 12 bases lying between them. The CDR3 length is 18 residues. The receptor's source is an adult who received the AZD1222 COVID-19 vaccine. The chain couples TRBV23-1 to TRBJ2-6, with no clear D. Being an ORF, TRBV23-1 has a function that is uncertain. Source: peripheral blood, taken 28 days after the second AZD1222 dose. CDR3 nucleotides: TGCGCCAGCAGTCAATCCGGCTTCAGAGACTCTGGGGCCAACGTCCTGACTTTC. It is translated as CASSQSGFRDSGANVLTF.